This T cell receptor beta chain was recovered during a study of T cell responses to AZD1222 COVID-19 vaccine. The repertoire was sequenced with immunoSEQ multiplex PCR; TCRdb's copy has only in-frame clones and lacks some. Here the sample spans some 98,000 clones, more than 70% being singletons. Trimming pared 5 bases from V and 1 base from J, leaving 8 bases between. CDR3 length: 14 amino acids. Germline loops: CDR1 KGHDR, CDR2 SFDVKD. This sample comprised peripheral blood, obtained on day 0 of AZD1222 vaccination. The TCR originated in an adult in good health. The chain combines TRBV24-1 with TRBJ1-5; the D gene is possibly TRBD1 (5 bases). The CDR3 nucleotides are TGTGCCACCAGTGTTGGACAAAGCAATCAGCCCCAGCATTTT. It codes for CATSVGQSNQPQHF.